This T cell receptor (beta chain) originates from a study of sequential checkpoint blockade in melanoma. The CDR3 runs 15 residues. V dropped 3 bases and J dropped 7; count of bases not matched to a gene: 5. CDR1 KGHSH and CDR2 LQKENI come from the germline V gene. The treatment is: randomized to nivolumab then ipilimumab (arm A) or the reverse (arm B). The protocol was immunoSEQ multiplex PCR, while the TCRdb copy is restricted to in-frame clones and leaves out a portion. The sample includes some 14,000 clones, 77% of them seen just once. The sequencing here drew on CD8+ T cells sorted from blood (inferred from file names), taken from a patient given nivolumab and ipilimumab in sequence. This TCR was sampled from a human donor with melanoma. The chain couples TRBV18 to TRBJ2-1, with 11 bases identical to TRBD2. The CDR3 bases are TGTGCCAGCTCACCGGGGACTAGCGGACCGAATGAGCAGTTCTTC. Protein: CASSPGTSGPNEQFF.